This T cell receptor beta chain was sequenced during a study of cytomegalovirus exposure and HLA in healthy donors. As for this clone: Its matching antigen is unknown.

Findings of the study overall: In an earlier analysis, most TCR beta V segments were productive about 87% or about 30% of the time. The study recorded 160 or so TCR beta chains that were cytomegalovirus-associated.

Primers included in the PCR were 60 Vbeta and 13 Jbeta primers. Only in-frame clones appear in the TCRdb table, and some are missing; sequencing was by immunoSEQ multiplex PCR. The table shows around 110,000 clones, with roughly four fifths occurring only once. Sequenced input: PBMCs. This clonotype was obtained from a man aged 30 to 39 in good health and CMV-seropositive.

The CDR3 sequence is CASSQAPGGYEQYF. The CDR3, as DNA: TGCGCCAGCAGCCAAGCTCCAGGGGGCTACGAGCAGTACTTC. The V gene is TRBV4-1, the J gene TRBJ2-7; 7 bases match TRBD1. With V trimmed by 1 base and J by 3 bases, 3 bases remained unmatched. This CDR3 has 14 residues. Germline CDR1 MGHRA, CDR2 YSYEKL.